This entry lists 10 T cell receptor beta chains sequenced from one sample in a study of T cells of healthy individuals. TCRdb re-called the 5' RACE reads through MiXCR, storing one row per CDR3 protein. The sample yields over 95,000 distinct CDR3 sequences, approximately 15% seen once. The receptors originated from a human donor in good health.

In its sample, this clonotype was seen many times. The chain is built from TRBV7-9 and TRBJ2-5, with 7 positions matching TRBD1. V gave up 2 bases and J gave up 9 bases; unmatched junction bases: 0. The germline V gene has CDR1 SEHNR and CDR2 FQNEAQ (reference sequence). The CDR3 has 11 residues. CDR3 region: CASSLQGAQYF. In DNA, the CDR3 is TGTGCCAGCAGCTTACAGGGGGCCCAGTACTTC. Using reference TRBV7-9 and TRBJ2-5 for the parts outside the CDR3, the full variable domain is DTGVSQNPRHKITKRGQNVTFRCDPISEHNRLYWYRQTLGQGPEFLTYFQNEAQLEKSRLLSDRFSAERPKGSFSTLEIQRTEQGDSAMYLCASSLQGAQYFGPGTRLLVL.

There are a few counts of this clonotype. This chain uses TRBV6-2 or TRBV6-3 with TRBJ2-3, with TRBD2 matching over 15 bases. The germline gives CDR1 MNHEY, CDR2 SVGEGT. This CDR3 contains 19 residues. With V trimmed by 4 bases and J by 2 bases, 10 bases remained unmatched. CDR3 amino acids: CASSSRGLAGGHLTDTQYF. The CDR3 coding sequence is TGTGCCAGCAGTTCCCGAGGACTAGCGGGGGGGCACCTCACAGATACGCAGTATTTT.

Only a few counts were recorded for this clonotype. The rearrangement links TRBV28 to TRBJ2-5; no clear D gene. The CDR3 runs to 14 residues. V lost 3 bases to trimming and J lost 2 bases, with 10 bases between them. Germline V gives CDR1 MDHEN, CDR2 SYDVKM. CDR3 sequence: CASSFSGLQETQYF. In DNA form, the CDR3 reads TGTGCCAGCAGTTTCTCAGGCTTGCAAGAGACCCAGTACTTC.

This clonotype was recorded at least ten times. The chain has TRBV28 and TRBJ2-7; 7 nucleotides align to TRBD2. This CDR3 region has 14 residues. Germline trimming cut 8 bases from V and 6 bases from J; bases unmatched to any gene: 13. Germline CDR1 MDHEN, CDR2 SYDVKM. The CDR3 region is CASYPWGGDPEQYF. The CDR3 nucleotides are TGTGCCAGCTATCCGTGGGGGGGGGATCCCGAGCAGTACTTC.

This clonotype showed up many times. V gene TRBV2 combines with J gene TRBJ1-6, with D possibly matching TRBD1 (5 bases). CDR1 and CDR2 from the germline V gene are SNHLY and FYNNEI. The CDR3 contains 15 residues. Trimming pared 3 bases from V and 4 bases from J, leaving 10 bases between. The CDR3 sequence is CASSDPQGYNSPLHF. DNA for the CDR3: TGTGCCAGCAGTGATCCTCAGGGTTATAATTCACCCCTCCACTTT.

In its sample, this clonotype was seen a few times. V gene TRBV29-1 combines with J gene TRBJ2-1, with D unresolved. Trimming stripped 3 bases from V and 9 bases from J, with 9 bases between. Germline V gene sequence: CDR1 SQVTM, CDR2 ANQGSEA. The CDR3 has 11 amino acids. The CDR3 DNA reads as TGCAGCGTTGATGAATCCAGTGAGCAGTTCTTC. Translated: CSVDESSEQFF.

The chain combines TRBV7-2 with TRBJ2-1, with 12 bases lining up with TRBD2. This CDR3 comprises 15 residues. The V segment lost 6 bases and the J segment 2 bases; nucleotides outside the gene matches: 2. The V gene's germline CDR1 is SGHTA and CDR2 FQGNSA. The chain's CDR3 is CASRASGRAYNEQFF. Written as DNA, the CDR3 is TGTGCCAGCAGAGCTAGCGGGAGGGCCTACAATGAGCAGTTCTTC.

The V call is TRBV7-9, the J call TRBJ1-2; D call uncertain. In germline, CDR1 is SEHNR, CDR2 FQNEAQ (reference sequence). The CDR3 spans 15 residues. The V end was cut by 0 bases, the J end by 6 bases, with 14 bases between. Here the CDR3 DNA reads TGTGCCAGCAGCTTAGCAGTGCAGGCAACGGATGGCTACACCTTC. Encoded protein: CASSLAVQATDGYTF.

This clonotype has more than one count but fewer than ten. The V call is TRBV28, the J call TRBJ2-3; weak D call: TRBD2 (6 bases). Trimming took 4 bases from V and 2 from J, leaving 10 bases between them. CDR3 length: 14 amino acids. The V gene's germline CDR1 is MDHEN and CDR2 SYDVKM. The CDR3: CASSSGVYTDTQYF. The CDR3 bases are TGTGCCAGCAGTTCGGGGGTTTACACAGATACGCAGTATTTT.

The chain combines TRBV7-8 with TRBJ2-5, with 8 bases aligning to TRBD1. After removal of 2 bases from V and 1 base from J, the junction contained 6 bases not matched to a gene. The CDR3 covers 16 residues. Germline assignment: CDR1 SGHVS and CDR2 FQNEAQ. CDR3 loop: CASSLNGQGGQETQYF. For the CDR3, the DNA is TGTGCCAGCAGCTTAAATGGACAGGGAGGCCAAGAGACCCAGTACTTC.